The clone carrying this TCR beta chain was seen just once. Measured with immunoSEQ multiplex PCR; TCRdb has only the in-frame clones, and not every one. The table shows about 110,000 clones, with around 89% occurring only once. The record originates from a study of blood T cell repertoires in COVID-19. Study details: The analysed material was cDNA or gDNA that came from T cells, B-cell-depleted T cells, or PBMCs.

The germline V gene encodes CDR1 MDHEN and CDR2 SYDVKM. This CDR3 is 15 amino acids long. With 3 bases removed from V and 0 bases from J, the gap between germline ends came to 9 bases. This sequence joins TRBV28 and TRBJ1-3; D is ambiguous. The sample consisted of peripheral blood. The TCR sequence derives from a middle-aged man with active or convalescent COVID-19. The CDR3 DNA reads as TGTGCCAGCAGTTTTCTTCCTAACTCTGGAAACACCATATATTTT. Amino acids: CASSFLPNSGNTIYF.